This T cell receptor beta chain is drawn from a study of cytomegalovirus exposure and HLA in healthy donors. Study details: Ancestry clustering placed about 80% of around 400 genotyped donors in the Caucasian-associated cluster. Notes on the study in general: Published work reported that the classifier diagnosed cytomegalovirus status with high specificity and sensitivity. Analysis performed later found under 20,000 TCR beta sequences associated with HLA alleles at 0.05 false discovery rate. What a later analysis showed was that several of the most significant clusters appeared linked to common viral pathogens.

This clone has a handful of counts. No antigen is known for it. Use of 60 Vbeta and 13 Jbeta primers characterized the PCR. The data were produced by immunoSEQ multiplex PCR, yet TCRdb's version contains in-frame clones alone and is incomplete. The table has around 200,000 clones, 65% to 90% seen once; the top ten hold more than 0.95%. This TCR derives from a girl aged 2 to 9 in good health and CMV-seropositive. Source material: PBMCs.

CDR3 protein: CASSQDRVTGSITEAFF. DNA of the CDR3: TGCGCCAGCAGCCAAGATAGGGTTACAGGGTCTATCACTGAAGCTTTCTTT. The chain couples TRBV4-1 to TRBJ1-1; D is perhaps TRBD1 (6 bases). CDR1 is MGHRA, CDR2 YSYEKL, per germline. V lost 0 bases, J lost 4 bases, and 18 bases lay in between. CDR3 length: 17 amino acids.